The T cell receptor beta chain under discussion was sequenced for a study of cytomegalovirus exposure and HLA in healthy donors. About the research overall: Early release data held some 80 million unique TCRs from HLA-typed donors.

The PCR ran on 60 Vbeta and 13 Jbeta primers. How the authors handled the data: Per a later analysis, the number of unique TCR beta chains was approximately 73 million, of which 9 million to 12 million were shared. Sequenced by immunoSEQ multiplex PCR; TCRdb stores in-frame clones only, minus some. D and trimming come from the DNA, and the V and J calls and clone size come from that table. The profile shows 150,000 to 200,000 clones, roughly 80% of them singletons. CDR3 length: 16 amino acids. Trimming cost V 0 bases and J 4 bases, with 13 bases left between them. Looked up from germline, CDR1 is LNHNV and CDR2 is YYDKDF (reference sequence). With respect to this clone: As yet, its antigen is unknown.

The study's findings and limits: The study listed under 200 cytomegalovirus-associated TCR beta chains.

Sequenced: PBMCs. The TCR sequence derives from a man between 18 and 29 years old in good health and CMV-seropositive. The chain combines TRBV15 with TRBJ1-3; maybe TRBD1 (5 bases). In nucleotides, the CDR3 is TGTGCCACCAGCAGAGAGACAGTCAACTACGGAAACACCATATATTTT. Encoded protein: CATSRETVNYGNTIYF.